This TCR beta chain was identified in a study of monozygotic twins with inflammatory bowel disease. The CDR3 has 14 residues. CDR1 and CDR2 from the germline V gene are LNHDA and SQIVND (reference sequence). Template switching incorporated UMIs with a 6-nucleotide sample barcode. TCRdb re-analyzed the 5' RACE reads; it lists each CDR3 protein once, without DNA. This repertoire includes about 450,000 distinct CDR3 sequences. This TCR was sampled from a human donor with ulcerative colitis or Crohn's disease, or a healthy co-twin of an affected twin (not recorded which). Material: blood. The rearrangement links TRBV19 to TRBJ2-3; TCRdb names TRBD1, which stays unverified in the absence of DNA. The CDR3 loop is CASRPGGGADTQYF.